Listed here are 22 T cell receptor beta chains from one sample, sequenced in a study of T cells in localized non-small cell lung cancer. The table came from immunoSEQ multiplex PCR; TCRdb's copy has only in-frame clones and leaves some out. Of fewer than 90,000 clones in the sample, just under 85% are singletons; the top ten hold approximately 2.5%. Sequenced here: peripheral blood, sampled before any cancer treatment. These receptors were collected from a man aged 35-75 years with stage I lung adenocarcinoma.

This chain's CDR3 is CASRRGYTQYF. As DNA, the CDR3 is TGTGCCAGCCGACGGGGATATACGCAGTATTTT. The gene calls are TRBV27 and TRBJ2-3, with D possibly TRBD2 on 5 matching bases. Per germline, CDR1 MNHEY and CDR2 SMNVEV (reference sequence). This CDR3 is built from 11 residues. V was clipped by 8 bases and J by 7 bases, with 10 bases between them.

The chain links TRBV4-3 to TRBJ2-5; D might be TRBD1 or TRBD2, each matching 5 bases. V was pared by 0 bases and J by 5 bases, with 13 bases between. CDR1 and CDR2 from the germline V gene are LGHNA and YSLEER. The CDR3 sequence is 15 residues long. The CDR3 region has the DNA TGCGCCAGCAGCCAAGATCCTGGGGGTGGGGAGACCCAGTACTTC. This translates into CASSQDPGGGETQYF.

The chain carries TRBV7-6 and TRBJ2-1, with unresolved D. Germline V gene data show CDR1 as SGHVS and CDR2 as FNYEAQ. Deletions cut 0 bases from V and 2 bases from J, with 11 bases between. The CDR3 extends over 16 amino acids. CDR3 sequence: CASSLAEYSPYNEQFF. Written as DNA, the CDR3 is TGTGCCAGCAGCTTAGCGGAGTATTCACCCTACAATGAGCAGTTCTTC.

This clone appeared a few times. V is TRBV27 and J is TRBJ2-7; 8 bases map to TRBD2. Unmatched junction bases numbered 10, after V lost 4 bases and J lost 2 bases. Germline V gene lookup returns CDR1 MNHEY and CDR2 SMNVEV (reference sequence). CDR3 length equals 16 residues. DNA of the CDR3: TGTGCCAGCAGTTCCTTTTATAGCGGGAAAGCCTACGAGCAGTACTTC. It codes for CASSSFYSGKAYEQYF.

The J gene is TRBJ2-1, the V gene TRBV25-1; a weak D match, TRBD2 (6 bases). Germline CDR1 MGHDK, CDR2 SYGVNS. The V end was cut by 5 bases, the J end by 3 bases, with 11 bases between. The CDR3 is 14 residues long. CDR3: CASSRRENYNEQFF. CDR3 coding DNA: TGTGCCAGCAGTAGGCGGGAAAACTACAATGAGCAGTTCTTC. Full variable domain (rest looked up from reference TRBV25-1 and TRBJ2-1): EADIYQTPRYLVIGTGKKITLECSQTMGHDKMYWYQQDPGMELHLIHYSYGVNSTEKGDLSSESTVSRIRTEHFPLTLESARPSHTSQYLCASSRRENYNEQFFGPGTRLTVL.

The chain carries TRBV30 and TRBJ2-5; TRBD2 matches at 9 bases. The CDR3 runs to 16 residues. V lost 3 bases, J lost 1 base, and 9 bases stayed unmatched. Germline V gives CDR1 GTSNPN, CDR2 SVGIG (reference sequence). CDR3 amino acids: CAWRTTSGMIQETQYF. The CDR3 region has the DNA TGTGCCTGGAGGACGACTAGCGGAATGATCCAAGAGACCCAGTACTTC.

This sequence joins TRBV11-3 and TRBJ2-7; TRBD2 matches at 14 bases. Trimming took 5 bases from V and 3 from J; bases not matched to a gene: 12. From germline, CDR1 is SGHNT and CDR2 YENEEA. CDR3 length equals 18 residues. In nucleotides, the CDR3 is TGTGCCAGCAGCCACATCCCGGGACTAGCGGGAGTTGGCTACGAGCAGTACTTC. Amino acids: CASSHIPGLAGVGYEQYF.

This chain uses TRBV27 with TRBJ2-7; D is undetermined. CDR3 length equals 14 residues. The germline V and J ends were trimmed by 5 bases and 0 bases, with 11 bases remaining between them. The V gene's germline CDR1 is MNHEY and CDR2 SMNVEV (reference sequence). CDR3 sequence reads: CASSLDTSSYEQYF. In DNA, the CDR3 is TGTGCCAGCAGTCTCGACACCAGCTCCTACGAGCAGTACTTC.

The CDR3 DNA follows: TGCGCCAGCAGCTTGGGACTAGCGGTCACCGGGGAGCTGTTTTTT. Translation: CASSLGLAVTGELFF. V and J are TRBV5-1 and TRBJ2-2; 9 positions agree with TRBD2. The trim removed 0 bases at V and 4 bases at J, leaving 1 base unmatched. There are 15 residues in the CDR3. Germline CDR1 reads SGHRS; CDR2 reads YFSETQ.

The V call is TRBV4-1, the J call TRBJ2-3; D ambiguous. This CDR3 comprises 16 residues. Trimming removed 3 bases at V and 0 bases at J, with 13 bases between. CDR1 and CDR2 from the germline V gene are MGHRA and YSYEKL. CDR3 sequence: CASSHPSGISTDTQYF. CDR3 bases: TGCGCCAGCAGCCATCCCAGTGGGATTAGCACAGATACGCAGTATTTT.

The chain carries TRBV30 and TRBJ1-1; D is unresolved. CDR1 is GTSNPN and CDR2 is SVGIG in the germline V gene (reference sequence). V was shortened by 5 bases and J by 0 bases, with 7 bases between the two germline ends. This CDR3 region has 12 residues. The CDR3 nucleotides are TGTGCCTGGGGAGTGATGAACACTGAAGCTTTCTTT. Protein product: CAWGVMNTEAFF.

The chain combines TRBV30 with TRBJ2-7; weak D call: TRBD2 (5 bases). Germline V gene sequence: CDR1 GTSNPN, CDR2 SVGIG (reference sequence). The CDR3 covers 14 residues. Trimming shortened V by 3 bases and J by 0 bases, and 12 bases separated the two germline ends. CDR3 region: CAWSRTFTSYEQYF. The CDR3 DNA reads TGTGCCTGGAGCAGGACTTTCACCTCCTACGAGCAGTACTTC.

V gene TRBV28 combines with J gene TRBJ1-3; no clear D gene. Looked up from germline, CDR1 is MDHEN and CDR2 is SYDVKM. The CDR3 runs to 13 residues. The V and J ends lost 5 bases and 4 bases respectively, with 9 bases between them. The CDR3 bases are TGTGCCAGCAGTATGGGTGGGGGAAACACCATATATTTT. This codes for CASSMGGGNTIYF.

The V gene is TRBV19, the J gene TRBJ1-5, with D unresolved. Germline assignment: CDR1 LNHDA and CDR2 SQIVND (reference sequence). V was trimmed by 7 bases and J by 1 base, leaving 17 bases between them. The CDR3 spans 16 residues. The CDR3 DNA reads TGTGCCAGTAAGGCGGGCGCAAGAGGAAGCAATCAGCCCCAGCATTTT. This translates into CASKAGARGSNQPQHF.

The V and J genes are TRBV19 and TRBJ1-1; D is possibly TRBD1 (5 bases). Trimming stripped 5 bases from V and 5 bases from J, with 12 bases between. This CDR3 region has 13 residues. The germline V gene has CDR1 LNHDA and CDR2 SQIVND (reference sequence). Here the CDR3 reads CASSHRGRTEAFF. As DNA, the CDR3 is TGTGCCAGTAGTCATAGGGGACGGACTGAAGCTTTCTTT.

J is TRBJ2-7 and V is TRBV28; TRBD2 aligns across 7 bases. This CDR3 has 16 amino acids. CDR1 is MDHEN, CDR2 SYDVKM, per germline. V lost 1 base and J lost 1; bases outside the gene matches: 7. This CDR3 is CASSLSSLADSYEQYF. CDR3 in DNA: TGTGCCAGCAGTTTATCGAGCCTAGCGGATTCCTACGAGCAGTACTTC.

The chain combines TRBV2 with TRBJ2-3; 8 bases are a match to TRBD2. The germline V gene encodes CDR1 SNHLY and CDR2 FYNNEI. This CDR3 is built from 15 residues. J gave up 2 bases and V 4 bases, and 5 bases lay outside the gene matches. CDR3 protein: CASSVGLDYTDTQYF. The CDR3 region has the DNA TGTGCCAGCAGTGTGGGACTAGACTACACAGATACGCAGTATTTT.

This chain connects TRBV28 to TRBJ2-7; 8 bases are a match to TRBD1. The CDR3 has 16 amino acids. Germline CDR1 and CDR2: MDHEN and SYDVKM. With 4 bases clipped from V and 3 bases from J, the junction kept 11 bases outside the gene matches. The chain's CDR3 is CASSSNGQGGNYEQYF. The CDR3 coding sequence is TGTGCCAGCAGTTCGAATGGACAGGGAGGAAACTACGAGCAGTACTTC.

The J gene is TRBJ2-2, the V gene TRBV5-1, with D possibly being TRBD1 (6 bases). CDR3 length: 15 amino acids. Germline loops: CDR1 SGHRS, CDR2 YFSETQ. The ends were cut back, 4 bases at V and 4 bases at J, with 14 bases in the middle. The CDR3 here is CASSPGHPSTGELFF. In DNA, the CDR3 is TGCGCCAGCAGCCCGGGACACCCGTCCACCGGGGAGCTGTTTTTT.

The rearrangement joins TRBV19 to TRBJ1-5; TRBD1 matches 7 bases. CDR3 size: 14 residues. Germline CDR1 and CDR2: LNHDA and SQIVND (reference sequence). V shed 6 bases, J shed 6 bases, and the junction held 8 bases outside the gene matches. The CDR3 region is CASRARGSGQPQHF. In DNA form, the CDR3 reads TGTGCCAGTAGAGCCAGGGGGTCGGGTCAGCCCCAGCATTTT.

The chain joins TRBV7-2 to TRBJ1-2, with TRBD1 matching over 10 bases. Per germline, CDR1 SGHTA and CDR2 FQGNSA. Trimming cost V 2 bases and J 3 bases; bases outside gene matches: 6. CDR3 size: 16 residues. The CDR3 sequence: CASSLLTGGVDYGYTF. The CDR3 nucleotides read TGTGCCAGCAGCTTACTGACAGGGGGCGTTGACTATGGCTACACCTTC.

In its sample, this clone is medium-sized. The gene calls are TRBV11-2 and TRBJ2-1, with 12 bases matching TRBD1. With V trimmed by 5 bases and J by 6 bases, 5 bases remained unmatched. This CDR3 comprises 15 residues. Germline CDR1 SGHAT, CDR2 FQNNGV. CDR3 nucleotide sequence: TGTGCCAGCAGCCGCCGGGGACAGGGGGCCAATGAGCAGTTCTTC. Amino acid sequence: CASSRRGQGANEQFF.